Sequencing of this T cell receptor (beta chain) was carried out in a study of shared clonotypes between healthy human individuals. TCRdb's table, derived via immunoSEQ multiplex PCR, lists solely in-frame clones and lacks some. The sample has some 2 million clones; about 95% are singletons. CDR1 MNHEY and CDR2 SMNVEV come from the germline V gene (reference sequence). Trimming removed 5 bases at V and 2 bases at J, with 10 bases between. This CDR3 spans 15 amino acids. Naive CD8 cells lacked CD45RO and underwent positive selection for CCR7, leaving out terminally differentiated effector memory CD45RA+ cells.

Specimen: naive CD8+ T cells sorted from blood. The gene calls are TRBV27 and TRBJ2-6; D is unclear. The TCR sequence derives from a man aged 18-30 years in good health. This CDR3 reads CASSPQMTGANVLTF. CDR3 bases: TGTGCCAGCAGTCCGCAGATGACTGGGGCCAACGTCCTGACTTTC.